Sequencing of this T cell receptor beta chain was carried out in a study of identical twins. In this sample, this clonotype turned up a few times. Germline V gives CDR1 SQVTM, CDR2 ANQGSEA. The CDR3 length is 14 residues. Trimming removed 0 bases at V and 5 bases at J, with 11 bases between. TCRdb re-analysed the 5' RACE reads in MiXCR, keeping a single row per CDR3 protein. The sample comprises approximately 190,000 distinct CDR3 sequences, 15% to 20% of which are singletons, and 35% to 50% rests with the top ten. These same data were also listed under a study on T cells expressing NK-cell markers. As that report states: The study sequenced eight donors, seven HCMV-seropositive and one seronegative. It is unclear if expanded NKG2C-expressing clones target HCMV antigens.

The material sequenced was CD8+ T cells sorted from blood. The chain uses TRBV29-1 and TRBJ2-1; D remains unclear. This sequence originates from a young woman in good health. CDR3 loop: CSVEDLGRNNEQFF. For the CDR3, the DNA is TGCAGCGTTGAAGATTTAGGCAGGAACAATGAGCAGTTCTTC.